This paragraph reports one T cell receptor (beta chain). This record comes from a study of T cell changes during pregnancy in multiple sclerosis. Repertoires were generated with immunoSEQ multiplex PCR, while TCRdb's copy carries only in-frame clones and drops some. Seen here are tens of thousands of clones, approximately 94% observed once, and the top ten hold 2% to 2.5%. The TCR sequence derives from a female donor in good health, enrolled as a control in a pregnancy study. The sequencing used peripheral blood, collected in the second trimester of pregnancy.

The CDR3 protein is CSVKRNAYEQYF. CDR3 DNA sequence: TGCAGCGTGAAGAGAAACGCTTACGAGCAGTACTTC. V usage is TRBV29-1 and J usage is TRBJ2-7, with D uncertain. The CDR3 extends over 12 amino acids. V gave up 6 bases and J gave up 4 bases, with 13 bases separating them. Per the germline V gene, CDR1 is SQVTM and CDR2 is ANQGSEA.